This T cell receptor (beta chain) is from a study of T cell responses to AZD1222 COVID-19 vaccine. Across the whole study: The study pooled second doses at about 4 or about 12 weeks.

A note on this clone: The antigen is not known.

Using immunoSEQ multiplex PCR, the repertoire was profiled, and TCRdb retains in-frame clones only, with some absent. Of some 140,000 clones in the sample, nearly 95% were seen once. Overall study results and limits: Spike-specific TCR depth and breadth grew after two AZD1222 doses. Clonal diversity was possibly underestimated; the donors were predominantly white British and more often female.

This receptor was identified in an adult in good health. The source material was peripheral blood, sampled on day 0 of AZD1222 vaccination.

As DNA, the CDR3 is TGTGCCAGCAGTTGGACAGGGGTAGGCTACACCTTC. This translates into CASSWTGVGYTF. The genes are TRBV2 and TRBJ1-2, with TRBD1 identical over 9 bases. Germline V gene sequence: CDR1 SNHLY, CDR2 FYNNEI. J lost 8 bases, V lost 5 bases, and 3 bases had no gene match. The CDR3 length is 12 residues.